This T cell receptor beta chain is drawn from a study of neurological immune-mediated disorders. Germline assignment: CDR1 SGHVS and CDR2 FNYEAQ. Trimming at V came to 6 bases and at J to 4 bases, leaving 5 bases not matched to a gene. This CDR3 contains 14 residues. By share, this clonotype ranks as medium-sized. TCRdb passed the 5' RACE reads through MiXCR, listing each CDR3 protein once. The table includes about 16,000 distinct CDR3 sequences, less than 25% detected once. The chain joins TRBV7-6 to TRBJ1-4; 7 bases are a match to TRBD1. The specimen sequenced was PBMCs. The receptor was isolated from a man over 45 in good health. The CDR3 here is CASRQGDGNEKLFF. The CDR3 region has the DNA TGTGCCAGCAGGCAGGGGGATGGTAATGAAAAACTGTTTTTT.